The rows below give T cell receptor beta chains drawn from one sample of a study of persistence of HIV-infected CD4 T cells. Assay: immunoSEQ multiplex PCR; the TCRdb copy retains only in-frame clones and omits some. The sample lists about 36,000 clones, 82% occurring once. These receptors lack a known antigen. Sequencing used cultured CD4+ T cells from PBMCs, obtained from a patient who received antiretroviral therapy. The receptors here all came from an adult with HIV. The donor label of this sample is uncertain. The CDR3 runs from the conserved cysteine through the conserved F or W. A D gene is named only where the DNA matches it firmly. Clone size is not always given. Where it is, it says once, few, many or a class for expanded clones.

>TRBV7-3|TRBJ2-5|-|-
CASSPTSEETQYF
TGTGCCAGCAGCCCCACTAGTGAAGAGACCCAGTACTTC
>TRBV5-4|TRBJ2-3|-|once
CASSLADSDTQYF
TGTGCCAGCAGCTTGGCCGATTCAGATACGCAGTATTTT
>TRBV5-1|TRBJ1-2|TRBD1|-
CASSLNTGQNYGYTF
TGCGCCAGCAGCTTGAATACGGGACAGAACTATGGCTACACCTTC
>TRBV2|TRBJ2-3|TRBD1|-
CASLLGGGTQYF
TGTGCCAGCTTGTTAGGGGGCGGTACGCAGTATTTT
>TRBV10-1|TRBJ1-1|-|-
CASSRDTVGEAFF
TGCGCCAGCAGCCGGGACACCGTGGGTGAAGCTTTCTTT
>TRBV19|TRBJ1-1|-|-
CASSYPANTEAFF
TGTGCCAGTAGTTATCCCGCGAACACTGAAGCTTTCTTT
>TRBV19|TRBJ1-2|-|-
CASSIGRDNYGYTF
TGTGCCAGTAGTATAGGGCGGGATAACTATGGCTACACCTTC
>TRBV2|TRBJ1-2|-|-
CAIDGYGYTF
TGTGCCATCGACGGATATGGCTACACCTTC
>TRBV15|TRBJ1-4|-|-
CATSKGMGEKLFF
TGTGCCACCAGCAAGGGAATGGGTGAAAAACTGTTTTTT
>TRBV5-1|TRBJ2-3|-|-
CASRAEPDTQYF
TGCGCCAGCAGGGCAGAACCAGATACGCAGTATTTT
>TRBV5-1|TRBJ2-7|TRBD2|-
CASSPFGTSGGATYEQYF
TGCGCCAGCAGCCCCTTCGGGACTAGCGGGGGGGCGACCTACGAGCAGTACTTC
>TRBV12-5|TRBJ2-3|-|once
CASNRVGTDTQYF
TGTGCTAGCAACAGGGTGGGCACAGATACGCAGTATTTT
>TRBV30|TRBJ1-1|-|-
CAAGPQPRAFF
TGTGCCGCTGGCCCCCAACCGCGGGCTTTCTTT
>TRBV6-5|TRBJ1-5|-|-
CASSATDSNQPQHF
TGTGCCAGCAGCGCCACAGATAGCAATCAGCCCCAGCATTTT
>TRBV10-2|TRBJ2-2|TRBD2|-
CASRLAGGATGELFF
TGCGCCAGCAGGCTAGCGGGGGGGGCCACCGGGGAGCTGTTTTTT
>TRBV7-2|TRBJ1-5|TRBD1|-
CASSLYQGAGQPQHF
TGTGCCAGCAGCTTATATCAGGGGGCCGGCCAGCCCCAGCATTTT
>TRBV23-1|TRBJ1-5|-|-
CARLTGTGPQHF
TGCGCCAGATTGACAGGCACCGGGCCCCAGCATTTT
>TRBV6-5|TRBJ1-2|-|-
CAIRPIDYGYTF
TGTGCCATTCGTCCCATTGACTATGGCTACACCTTC
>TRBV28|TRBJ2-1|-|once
CASSLGRALFYNEQFF
TGTGCCAGCAGTTTAGGGCGCGCGCTATTCTACAATGAGCAGTTCTTC
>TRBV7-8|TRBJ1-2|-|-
CASSLRVADYGYTF
TGTGCCAGCAGCTTAAGGGTCGCGGACTATGGCTACACCTTC
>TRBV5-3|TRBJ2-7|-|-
CARSHPGRKGYEQYF
TGTGCCAGAAGCCACCCGGGAAGGAAGGGCTACGAGCAGTACTTC